This TCR beta chain was obtained from a study of a mutant IDH1 vaccine in newly diagnosed glioma. Study-level information: Commencement of vaccination occurred 4-6 weeks following radiotherapy alone, or concurrently with temozolomide cycles. Patients' prior therapy spanned radiotherapy, temozolomide, or both; most underwent both.

Profiled with immunoSEQ multiplex PCR; TCRdb holds only in-frame clones, not every one. The sample lists about 130,000 clones, over 75% occurring once. On this clone itself: Its antigen remains unidentified. The junction departs from the called germline gene at one end, perhaps through a read error. Other DNA sequences in the same sample also yield this CDR3.

This CDR3 spans 14 amino acids. Germline V gene data show CDR1 as SNHLY and CDR2 as FYNNEI. Whole-study findings and limits: Shifts in the top peripheral T cell clonotypes seemed unrelated to pseudoprogression.

Specified time point: week 11, during vaccination. In every dose of vaccine, 300 ug of mutant IDH1 20-mer peptide was given alongside topical imiquimod. This TCR came from a middle-aged man with glioma. The chain links TRBV2 to TRBJ2-3, with 13 bases that match TRBD2. This sample comprised PBMCs, obtained from a glioma patient whose treatment included an IDH1 peptide vaccine. The chain's CDR3 is CASTSGGGTDTQYF. The DNA for the CDR3 is TGCGCCAGCACTAGCGGGGGGGGCACAGATACGCAGTATTTT.